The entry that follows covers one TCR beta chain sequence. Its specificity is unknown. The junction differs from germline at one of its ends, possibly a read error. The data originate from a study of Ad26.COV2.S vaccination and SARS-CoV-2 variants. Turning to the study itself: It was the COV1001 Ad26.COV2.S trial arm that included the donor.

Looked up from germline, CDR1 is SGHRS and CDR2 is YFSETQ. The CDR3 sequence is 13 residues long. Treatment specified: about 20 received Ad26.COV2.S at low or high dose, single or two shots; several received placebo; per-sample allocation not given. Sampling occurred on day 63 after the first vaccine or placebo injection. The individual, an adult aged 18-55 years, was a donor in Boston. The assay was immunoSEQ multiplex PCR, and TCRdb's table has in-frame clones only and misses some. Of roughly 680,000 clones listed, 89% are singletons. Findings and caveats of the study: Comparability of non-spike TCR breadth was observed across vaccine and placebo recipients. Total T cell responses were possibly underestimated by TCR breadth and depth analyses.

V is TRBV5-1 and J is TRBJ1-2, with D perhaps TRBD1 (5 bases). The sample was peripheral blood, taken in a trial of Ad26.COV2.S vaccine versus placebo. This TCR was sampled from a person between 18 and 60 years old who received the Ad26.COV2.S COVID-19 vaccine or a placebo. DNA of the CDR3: TGCGCCAGCAGTTTGGAGGGGAGTCGGGGCTACACCTTC. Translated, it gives CASSLEGSRGYTF.